Presented here are 30 T cell receptor beta chains from one specimen sequenced in a study of cytomegalovirus exposure and HLA in healthy donors. With 60 Vbeta and 13 Jbeta primers, the PCR was carried out. The table came from immunoSEQ multiplex PCR; TCRdb's copy has only in-frame clones and leaves some out. The sample lists 200,000 to 250,000 clones; around three quarters were seen once. The sequencing input was PBMCs. These receptors were collected from a middle-aged man in good health and CMV-seronegative.

This clone is a singleton in its sample. The rearrangement links TRBV7-9 to TRBJ2-3; D is unclear. CDR3 length: 12 amino acids. Germline CDR1 is SEHNR and CDR2 is FQNEAQ (reference sequence). V was pared by 5 bases and J by 4 bases, with 7 bases between. This chain's CDR3 is CASSPTADTQYF. The CDR3 region has the DNA TGTGCCAGCAGCCCTACAGCAGATACGCAGTATTTT. The complete variable domain, with remaining parts taken from reference TRBV7-9 and TRBJ2-3, reads DTGVSQNPRHKITKRGQNVTFRCDPISEHNRLYWYRQTLGQGPEFLTYFQNEAQLEKSRLLSDRFSAERPKGSFSTLEIQRTEQGDSAMYLCASSPTADTQYFGPGTRLTVL.

This chain connects TRBV4-1 to TRBJ1-1; the D is unclear. V lost 4 bases, J lost 0 bases, and 15 bases lay in between. Germline V CDR1 and CDR2: MGHRA, YSYEKL. CDR3 size: 16 residues. In nucleotides, the CDR3 is TGCGCCAGCAGCCCGAGCTACCGATCCATGAACACTGAAGCTTTCTTT. Its protein is CASSPSYRSMNTEAFF.

Only a few counts were recorded for this clone. The V gene is TRBV11-2, the J gene TRBJ2-2, with 8 bases that match TRBD2. V was pared by 2 bases and J by 3 bases, with 5 bases of the junction left unmatched. Germline CDR1 reads SGHAT; CDR2 reads FQNNGV. This CDR3 contains 16 residues. CDR3 sequence (DNA): TGTGCCAGCAGCTTACTGGGCGGGAGGCACACCGGGGAGCTGTTTTTT. It yields the protein CASSLLGGRHTGELFF.

This chain joins TRBV2 and TRBJ2-7; 9 bases align to TRBD2. This CDR3 is 11 amino acids long. Germline-derived CDR1 and CDR2 are SNHLY and FYNNEI. Trimming at V came to 6 bases and at J to 7 bases, leaving 1 base not matched to a gene. The chain's CDR3 is CASRSGGEQYF. DNA of the CDR3: TGTGCCAGCAGAAGCGGGGGGGAGCAGTACTTC.

V is TRBV19 and J is TRBJ1-1; tentatively, D is TRBD1 (5 bases). Germline CDR1 reads LNHDA; CDR2 reads SQIVND (reference sequence). V lost 6 bases, J lost 0 bases, and 14 bases lay in between. The CDR3 runs to 15 residues. The CDR3 here is CASRPSSGVNTEAFF. The CDR3 region has the DNA TGTGCCAGTAGGCCCTCTTCGGGGGTGAACACTGAAGCTTTCTTT. Using reference TRBV19 and TRBJ1-1 for the parts outside the CDR3, the full variable domain is DGGITQSPKYLFRKEGQNVTLSCEQNLNHDAMYWYRQDPGQGLRLIYYSQIVNDFQKGDIAEGYSVSREKKESFPLTVTSAQKNPTAFYLCASRPSSGVNTEAFFGQGTRLTVV.

The CDR3 protein is CASSLAAGGISYNEQFF. The CDR3 DNA follows: TGTGCCAGCAGCTTAGCTGCCGGGGGGATCTCCTACAATGAGCAGTTCTTC. The V call is TRBV7-9, the J call TRBJ2-1, with 7 bases that match TRBD2. Germline CDR1 is SEHNR and CDR2 is FQNEAQ (reference sequence). The CDR3 extends over 17 amino acids. The ends lost 0 bases at V and 0 bases at J; junction bases unmatched: 5.

V and J are TRBV9 and TRBJ2-3; the match to TRBD2 covers 9 bases. J lost 5 bases, V lost 3 bases, and 10 bases had no gene match. The CDR3 runs to 16 residues. Germline loops: CDR1 SGDLS, CDR2 YYNGEE. This chain's CDR3 is CASSATSGKVGDTQYF. CDR3 bases: TGTGCCAGCAGCGCGACTAGCGGCAAGGTGGGAGATACGCAGTATTTT. The variable domain in full, with the rest retrieved from reference TRBV9 and TRBJ2-3, is DSGVTQTPKHLITATGQRVTLRCSPRSGDLSVYWYQQSLDQGLQFLIQYYNGEERAKGNILERFSAQQFPDLHSELNLSSLELGDSALYFCASSATSGKVGDTQYFGPGTRLTVL.

Only a few counts were recorded for this clone. This chain joins TRBV7-2 and TRBJ2-7; TRBD1 matches at 10 bases. CDR3 length: 15 amino acids. Germline CDR1 and CDR2: SGHTA and FQGNSA. J was trimmed by 1 base and V by 5 bases; bases with no gene match: 5. CDR3 DNA sequence: TGTGCCAGCAGCCGAGGGACAGGGGCTTCCTACGAGCAGTACTTC. Protein product: CASSRGTGASYEQYF. Based on the CDR3 plus reference TRBV7-2 and TRBJ2-7, the full variable domain is GAGVSQSPSNKVTEKGKDVELRCDPISGHTALYWYRQSLGQGLEFLIYFQGNSAPDKSGLPSDRFSAERTGGSVSTLTIQRTQQEDSAVYLCASSRGTGASYEQYFGPGTRLTVT.

The chain links TRBV5-8 to TRBJ2-1; 10 nucleotides match TRBD2. The germline V gene encodes CDR1 SGHTS and CDR2 YDEGEE. The V gene end was trimmed by 6 bases and the J gene end by 8 bases; junction bases not matched to a gene: 11. The CDR3 consists of 15 residues. The CDR3: CASIRVASGRDEQFF. The CDR3 region has the DNA TGTGCCAGCATCAGGGTGGCTAGCGGGAGAGATGAGCAGTTCTTC.

This clone appeared once. The chain employs TRBV4-1 and TRBJ1-2; 7 bases match TRBD1. Per germline, CDR1 MGHRA and CDR2 YSYEKL. The length of the CDR3 is 14 residues. After removal of 2 bases from V and 6 bases from J, the junction contained 6 bases not matched to a gene. CDR3 bases: TGCGCCAGCAGCCAAACCGGGACAGAAAATGGCTACACCTTC. It encodes CASSQTGTENGYTF.

V and J are TRBV2 and TRBJ2-7; 7 bases are shared with TRBD1. Per germline, CDR1 SNHLY and CDR2 FYNNEI. With 5 bases clipped from V and 9 bases from J, the junction kept 13 bases outside the gene matches. The CDR3 length is 14 residues. Written as DNA, the CDR3 is TGTGCCAGCAGTTCCGGGACAGTGGGGCTGGGGCAGTACTTC. It codes for CASSSGTVGLGQYF.

This chain joins TRBV29-1 and TRBJ2-1; the D gene is possibly TRBD1 (5 bases). The CDR3 contains 16 residues. V gave up 7 bases and J gave up 2 bases, with 21 bases separating them. In germline, CDR1 is SQVTM, CDR2 ANQGSEA. The CDR3 protein is CSASITRVMTYNEQFF. In nucleotides, the CDR3 is TGCAGCGCCTCAATAACCAGGGTAATGACCTACAATGAGCAGTTCTTC.

This clone was seen just once. This rearrangement joins TRBV19 to TRBJ1-1; tentatively, D is TRBD1 (6 bases). Trimming removed 11 bases at V and 0 bases at J, with 16 bases between. This CDR3 spans 14 amino acids. The germline CDR1 and CDR2 sequences are LNHDA and SQIVND (reference sequence). The CDR3 DNA reads as TGTGCCTCTTCCAGTGGGGGCCTGAACACTGAAGCTTTCTTT. It specifies CASSSGGLNTEAFF.

The rearrangement links TRBV28 to TRBJ1-6; 10 positions match TRBD1. This CDR3 region has 14 residues. Losses at the gene ends were 3 bases for V and 9 bases for J; bases not matched to a gene: 2. The germline gives CDR1 MDHEN, CDR2 SYDVKM. The DNA of the CDR3 is TGTGCCAGCAGTTTGACAGGGGGCATTTCACCCCTCCACTTT. This encodes CASSLTGGISPLHF.

The chain links TRBV12-5 to TRBJ2-5; 7 bases map to TRBD1. CDR1 LGHNT and CDR2 FRNRAP come from the germline V gene. The CDR3 is made up of 18 amino acids. V gave up 1 base and J gave up 2 bases; unmatched junction bases: 13. The CDR3 DNA reads TGTGCTAGTGGTTTGGAAAGGACAGGCTACATGGGACAAGAGACCCAGTACTTC. This sequence encodes CASGLERTGYMGQETQYF.

The genes are TRBV4-2 and TRBJ1-3; tentative D call: TRBD1 (5 bases). The CDR3 sequence is 17 residues long. Trimming removed 2 bases at V and 0 bases at J, with 14 bases between. The germline CDR1 and CDR2 sequences are LGHNA and YNFKEQ. CDR3 in amino acids: CASSQTRVLSSGNTIYF. CDR3 nucleotide sequence: TGTGCCAGCAGCCAAACCAGGGTTTTGAGCTCTGGAAACACCATATATTTT.

This clone was observed a few times. The chain is built from TRBV25-1 and TRBJ1-2; D may be TRBD1 (6 bases). The length of the CDR3 is 15 residues. Trimming removed 6 bases at V and 2 bases at J, with 16 bases between. The V gene's germline CDR1 is MGHDK and CDR2 SYGVNS. This chain's CDR3 is CASSRGGGLNYGYTF. The CDR3 nucleotides are TGTGCCAGCAGCCGAGGGGGGGGCCTGAACTATGGCTACACCTTC.

This chain joins TRBV7-2 and TRBJ2-1; 7 bases agree with TRBD1. After removal of 5 bases from V and 1 base from J, the junction contained 5 bases not matched to a gene. CDR1 and CDR2 from the germline V gene are SGHTA and FQGNSA. The CDR3 has 15 residues. The DNA of the CDR3 is TGTGCCAGCAGCCCCCGACAGGGATCCTACAATGAGCAGTTCTTC. Its translation is CASSPRQGSYNEQFF.

The genes are TRBV5-1 and TRBJ2-3; maybe TRBD1 (6 bases). Trimming pared 5 bases from V and 0 bases from J, leaving 10 bases between. The germline CDR1 and CDR2 sequences are SGHRS and YFSETQ. CDR3 size: 14 residues. The CDR3 region is CASSPGESTDTQYF. CDR3 in DNA: TGCGCCAGCAGTCCAGGGGAGAGCACAGATACGCAGTATTTT.

The chain uses TRBV7-6 and TRBJ1-3; 7 nucleotides match TRBD1. V was clipped by 4 bases and J by 3 bases; unmatched bases: 6. The CDR3 length is 15 residues. Per the germline V gene, CDR1 is SGHVS and CDR2 is FNYEAQ. CDR3 sequence (DNA): TGTGCCAGCAGCTCCCGACAGGGCTATGGAAACACCATATATTTT. Translating gives CASSSRQGYGNTIYF.

V gene TRBV18 combines with J gene TRBJ2-1, with a possible D match to TRBD2 (5 bases). Germline V gene lookup returns CDR1 KGHSH and CDR2 LQKENI. The V end was cut by 4 bases, the J end by 6 bases, with 10 bases between. The length of the CDR3 is 13 residues. The CDR3 sequence is CASSQGLTNEQFF. The DNA for the CDR3 is TGTGCCAGCTCACAAGGACTTACCAATGAGCAGTTCTTC.

Here the CDR3 reads CASSRTGGAGGYTF. CDR3 sequence (DNA): TGTGCCAGCAGTCGGACAGGGGGCGCGGGAGGCTACACCTTC. The chain carries TRBV28 and TRBJ1-2, with 11 bases fitting TRBD1. Unmatched junction bases numbered 7, after V lost 5 bases and J lost 8 bases. Germline CDR1 is MDHEN and CDR2 is SYDVKM. The CDR3 has 14 amino acids.

In nucleotides, the CDR3 is TGTGCCAGCAGACTGGACAGGAATTATGGCTACACCTTC. It codes for CASRLDRNYGYTF. The chain carries TRBV6-1 and TRBJ1-2; 7 positions agree with TRBD1. Germline V gives CDR1 MNHNS, CDR2 SASEGT. The V gene end was trimmed by 6 bases and the J gene end by 5 bases; junction bases not matched to a gene: 6. This CDR3 is built from 13 residues.

The V and J genes are TRBV7-2 and TRBJ2-1, with TRBD2 identical over 12 bases. The germline gives CDR1 SGHTA, CDR2 FQGNSA. This CDR3 region has 17 residues. Unmatched junction bases numbered 2, after V lost 0 bases and J lost 2 bases. The CDR3 nucleotides read TGTGCCAGCAGCTTAGCGACTAGCGGGGGAACCTACAATGAGCAGTTCTTC. Protein product: CASSLATSGGTYNEQFF.

J is TRBJ1-1 and V is TRBV4-1; weak D call: TRBD1 (6 bases). This CDR3 spans 13 amino acids. The V and J ends lost 2 bases and 6 bases respectively, with 10 bases between them. The germline V gene encodes CDR1 MGHRA and CDR2 YSYEKL. This chain's CDR3 is CASSQWAGAEAFF. DNA of the CDR3: TGCGCCAGCAGCCAATGGGCAGGGGCTGAAGCTTTCTTT.

This chain joins TRBV7-9 and TRBJ2-3, with 8 bases matching TRBD1. This CDR3 contains 14 residues. V was pared by 5 bases and J by 7 bases, with 8 bases of the junction left unmatched. The germline CDR1 and CDR2 sequences are SEHNR and FQNEAQ (reference sequence). The CDR3 sequence: CASSPPDRGHTQYF. CDR3 nucleotide sequence: TGTGCCAGCAGCCCGCCTGACAGGGGTCATACGCAGTATTTT.

V usage is TRBV18 and J usage is TRBJ2-2; 12 bases fit TRBD2. The CDR3 has 20 residues. The ends lost 3 bases at V and 1 base at J; junction bases unmatched: 12. In germline, CDR1 is KGHSH, CDR2 LQKENI. Written as DNA, the CDR3 is TGTGCCAGCTCACCTTTTGGGACTAGCGGGCTTGGCCAGAACACCGGGGAGCTGTTTTTT. This gives the protein CASSPFGTSGLGQNTGELFF.

Of note for this clone: Other nucleotide sequences in the sample specify the same CDR3. The CDR3 nucleotides read TGTGCCAGCAGTGAAGGGGGAGCTCAAGAGACCCAGTACTTC. Its translation: CASSEGGAQETQYF. V usage is TRBV6-1 and J usage is TRBJ2-5, with D perhaps TRBD2 (5 bases). Trimming removed 1 base at V and 2 bases at J, with 8 bases between. The CDR3 consists of 14 residues. Germline CDR1 is MNHNS and CDR2 is SASEGT.

About this clone itself: The same CDR3 arises from other DNA sequences in this sample as well. This chain joins TRBV6-5 and TRBJ1-1; tentative D call: TRBD1 (6 bases). V was trimmed by 6 bases and J by 0 bases, leaving 11 bases between them. This CDR3 region has 14 residues. Germline CDR1 reads MNHEY; CDR2 reads SVGAGI. The CDR3 region has the DNA TGTGCCAGCAGGAAACAGGGCATGAACACTGAAGCTTTCTTT. Protein: CASRKQGMNTEAFF.

The chain carries TRBV4-3 and TRBJ2-6; D might be TRBD1 (6 bases). CDR3 length equals 17 residues. Per the germline V gene, CDR1 is LGHNA and CDR2 is YSLEER. The V and J ends lost 4 bases and 1 base respectively, with 14 bases between them. CDR3 DNA sequence: TGCGCCAGCAGCCGAGACCTTACAGGGTCTGGGGCCAACGTCCTGACTTTC. It specifies CASSRDLTGSGANVLTF.